A single sample gave rise to the 26 T cell receptor beta chains below, sequenced in a study of blood T cell repertoires in COVID-19. Clones were read by immunoSEQ multiplex PCR, and TCRdb kept only the in-frame ones, dropping some. The data show approximately 120,000 clones, about 79% seen once. Material for sequencing was peripheral blood. All receptors derive from a woman of 80 years or more with active or convalescent COVID-19.

The V call is TRBV19, the J call TRBJ2-2; 11 bases align to TRBD2. This CDR3 has 18 amino acids. Unmatched junction bases numbered 15, after V lost 5 bases and J lost 7 bases. From germline, CDR1 is LNHDA and CDR2 SQIVND (reference sequence). The CDR3 here is CASSRGLAGGPGVGELFF. In DNA form, the CDR3 reads TGTGCCAGTAGTCGGGGTCTAGCGGGAGGTCCCGGGGTCGGGGAGCTGTTTTTT.

This clone has just a few counts. V gene TRBV27 combines with J gene TRBJ2-7; perhaps TRBD2 as D (6 bases). Germline loops: CDR1 MNHEY, CDR2 SMNVEV (reference sequence). The V and J ends lost 3 bases and 2 bases respectively, with 14 bases between them. CDR3 length: 15 amino acids. CDR3 in amino acids: CASSLDPRGTYEQYF. CDR3 nucleotides: TGTGCCAGCAGTTTGGACCCCCGGGGGACCTACGAGCAGTACTTC.

The chain couples TRBV3-1 (or the pseudogene TRBV3-2) to TRBJ1-1; D is uncertain. Trimming removed 1 base from V and 5 bases from J, with 14 bases in between. The germline V gene has CDR1 LGHDT and CDR2 YNNKEL (reference sequence). This CDR3 contains 15 residues. CDR3 nucleotides: TGTGCCAGCAGCCAAGGTCGGTTACCCATAACTGAAGCTTTCTTT. It is translated as CASSQGRLPITEAFF.

This clone was seen once. The chain carries TRBV19 and TRBJ2-5, with D maybe TRBD1 (6 bases). The germline V and J ends were trimmed by 3 bases and 7 bases, with 21 bases remaining between them. The CDR3 has 16 residues. Germline values: CDR1 LNHDA, CDR2 SQIVND (reference sequence). The CDR3 reads CASSIEGHGGFRTQYF. The DNA for the CDR3 is TGTGCCAGTAGTATCGAGGGACATGGGGGCTTCAGGACCCAGTACTTC. Based on the CDR3 plus reference TRBV19 and TRBJ2-5, the full variable domain is DGGITQSPKYLFRKEGQNVTLSCEQNLNHDAMYWYRQDPGQGLRLIYYSQIVNDFQKGDIAEGYSVSREKKESFPLTVTSAQKNPTAFYLCASSIEGHGGFRTQYFGPGTRLLVL.

The chain employs TRBV25-1 and TRBJ1-1; 7 bases match TRBD1. Germline V gene sequence: CDR1 MGHDK, CDR2 SYGVNS. The J segment lost 2 bases and the V segment lost 7 bases, leaving 13 bases of the junction unmatched. The CDR3 runs 16 residues. As DNA, the CDR3 is TGTGCCAGCACCCCTAGCCGACAGGGATCAAACACTGAAGCTTTCTTT. Its translation: CASTPSRQGSNTEAFF.

In its sample, this clone was seen once. The genes are TRBV10-3 and TRBJ1-5; D ambiguous. Germline V gives CDR1 ENHRY, CDR2 SYGVKD. This CDR3 region has 9 residues. The V gene lost 9 bases and the J gene lost 10 bases, with 7 bases spanning the gap. This CDR3 reads CAMARPQHF. The CDR3 DNA is TGTGCCATGGCCAGACCCCAGCATTTT.

In the case of this clone: Other DNA sequences from this sample encode an identical CDR3 as well. The chain joins TRBV7-9 to TRBJ1-3, with D hard to call. V gave up 3 bases and J gave up 4 bases, with 10 bases separating them. The CDR3 sequence is 14 residues long. Germline V gives CDR1 SEHNR, CDR2 FQNEAQ (reference sequence). The DNA of the CDR3 is TGTGCCAGCAGCTTGGCCGGGGTCGGAAACACCATATATTTT. This translates into CASSLAGVGNTIYF.

This clone was seen a few times. The chain recombines TRBV7-8 with TRBJ2-1; TRBD2 might be the D (5 bases). V was trimmed by 5 bases and J by 5 bases, leaving 10 bases between them. CDR1 and CDR2 from the germline V gene are SGHVS and FQNEAQ. The CDR3 extends over 13 amino acids. This CDR3 is CASSPRRDNEQFF. In DNA, the CDR3 is TGTGCCAGCAGCCCCCGGCGGGACAATGAGCAGTTCTTC.

The V gene is TRBV7-9, the J gene TRBJ2-3; 8 positions match TRBD2. CDR3 length: 14 amino acids. V lost 6 bases, J lost 1 base, and 3 bases stayed unmatched. Per the germline V gene, CDR1 is SEHNR and CDR2 is FQNEAQ (reference sequence). The CDR3 sequence: CASSPTSGTDTQYF. The CDR3 DNA follows: TGTGCCAGCAGTCCGACTAGCGGCACAGATACGCAGTATTTT.

The chain carries TRBV19 and TRBJ2-6; D gene unclear. V lost 5 bases and J 4 bases, leaving 9 bases between the germline ends. Per the germline V gene, CDR1 is LNHDA and CDR2 is SQIVND (reference sequence). This CDR3 is 14 amino acids long. In DNA form, the CDR3 reads TGTGCCAGTAGTGTAAGCGCCGGGGCCAACGTCCTGACTTTC. It codes for CASSVSAGANVLTF.

The chain recombines TRBV7-9 with TRBJ1-3; D uncertain. The CDR3 runs to 13 residues. V dropped 6 bases and J dropped 4 bases, with 10 bases sitting between them. The germline CDR1 and CDR2 sequences are SEHNR and FQNEAQ (reference sequence). The CDR3 reads CASRVLQGNTIYF. The CDR3 nucleotides are TGTGCCAGCAGGGTTCTACAGGGAAACACCATATATTTT.

This chain joins TRBV28 and TRBJ2-1; 13 bases map to TRBD2. Germline CDR1 MDHEN, CDR2 SYDVKM. V lost 7 bases and J lost 7; bases outside the gene matches: 10. CDR3 size: 16 residues. CDR3 bases: TGTGCCAGCAACCACTGGACTAGCGGGAGCGGGAATGAGCAGTTCTTC. Protein: CASNHWTSGSGNEQFF.

The chain recombines TRBV28 with TRBJ1-1; TRBD1 matches 8 bases. The junction had 8 bases not matched to a gene; V was cut back by 8 bases and J by 9 bases. Germline CDR1 reads MDHEN; CDR2 reads SYDVKM. The CDR3 consists of 12 residues. The CDR3 nucleotides are TGTGCCAGCCGAGGACAGGGCAAAAAAGCTTTCTTT. Translation: CASRGQGKKAFF. Using reference TRBV28 and TRBJ1-1 for the parts outside the CDR3, the full variable domain is DVKVTQSSRYLVKRTGEKVFLECVQDMDHENMFWYRQDPGLGLRLIYFSYDVKMKEKGDIPEGYSVSREKKERFSLILESASTNQTSMYLCASRGQGKKAFFGQGTRLTVV.

This clone was detected only a few times. The chain recombines TRBV6-2 or TRBV6-3 with TRBJ2-1, with 11 bases that match TRBD2. Germline CDR1 and CDR2: MNHEY and SVGEGT. This CDR3 spans 20 amino acids. V lost 0 bases and J lost 7; bases outside the gene matches: 17. The CDR3 loop reads CASSYSYGLAGGPSGNEQFF. CDR3 coding DNA: TGTGCCAGCAGTTACTCGTACGGGTTAGCGGGAGGGCCCTCCGGAAATGAGCAGTTCTTC.

The chain couples TRBV3-1 (or the pseudogene TRBV3-2) to TRBJ2-1; 9 bases fit TRBD2. Germline CDR1 and CDR2: LGHDT and YNNKEL (reference sequence). CDR3 length equals 14 residues. V lost 3 bases, J lost 7 bases, and 4 bases stayed unmatched. CDR3 in amino acids: CASSQGTSRNEQFF. In nucleotides, the CDR3 is TGTGCCAGCAGCCAGGGGACTAGCCGAAATGAGCAGTTCTTC.

This clone was seen just once. V and J are TRBV7-2 and TRBJ2-6, with a weak D call TRBD1 (6 bases). V was pared by 5 bases and J by 0 bases, with 17 bases between. CDR3 length: 18 residues. Germline V gene lookup returns CDR1 SGHTA and CDR2 FQGNSA. DNA for the CDR3: TGTGCCAGCAGCACATTCCGGGACACAAACTCTGGGGCCAACGTCCTGACTTTC. Protein: CASSTFRDTNSGANVLTF. Supplemented by reference TRBV7-2 and TRBJ2-6, the full variable domain reads GAGVSQSPSNKVTEKGKDVELRCDPISGHTALYWYRQSLGQGLEFLIYFQGNSAPDKSGLPSDRFSAERTGGSVSTLTIQRTQQEDSAVYLCASSTFRDTNSGANVLTFGAGSRLTVL.

This clone was observed a few times. The chain links TRBV19 to TRBJ1-6, with D uncertain. Trimming left V 6 bases short and J 8 bases short, with 8 bases between. Germline-derived CDR1 and CDR2 are LNHDA and SQIVND (reference sequence). This CDR3 is built from 12 residues. The CDR3 sequence is CASSYRDSPLHF. For the CDR3, the DNA is TGTGCCAGTAGCTATAGAGATTCACCCCTCCACTTT.

This sequence joins TRBV10-3 and TRBJ2-1; 15 positions match TRBD2. CDR1 is ENHRY and CDR2 is SYGVKD in the germline V gene. Trimming removed 4 bases from V and 7 bases from J; junction bases left unmatched: 5. This CDR3 has 16 amino acids. The CDR3 is CAISGTSGRVLNEQFF. CDR3 nucleotide sequence: TGTGCCATCAGTGGGACTAGCGGGAGGGTTCTAAATGAGCAGTTCTTC.

The J gene is TRBJ2-7, the V gene TRBV6-5; 9 bases agree with TRBD1. CDR3 size: 15 residues. V lost 6 bases to trimming and J lost 1 base; unmatched junction nucleotides: 7. Germline V gene lookup returns CDR1 MNHEY and CDR2 SVGAGI. CDR3 amino acids: CASREDRGFSYEQYF. CDR3 bases: TGTGCCAGCAGGGAGGACAGGGGTTTTTCCTACGAGCAGTACTTC.

The V call is TRBV2, the J call TRBJ2-2; TRBD2 is a possible D gene (5 bases). This CDR3 is built from 13 residues. Germline V lookup: CDR1 SNHLY, CDR2 FYNNEI. V dropped 3 bases and J dropped 7 bases, with 9 bases sitting between them. CDR3 protein: CASSEEADGELFF. The CDR3 region has the DNA TGTGCCAGCAGTGAGGAGGCGGACGGGGAGCTGTTTTTT.

This chain connects TRBV10-3 to TRBJ2-1, with 9 bases lining up with TRBD2. This CDR3 is built from 15 residues. V was clipped by 2 bases and J by 7 bases; unmatched bases: 6. Germline CDR1 reads ENHRY; CDR2 reads SYGVKD. In DNA form, the CDR3 reads TGTGCCATCAGTGAGAGTCTAGCGGGATCTAATGAGCAGTTCTTC. This encodes CAISESLAGSNEQFF.

J is TRBJ2-5 and V is TRBV10-2, with D possibly being TRBD2 (6 bases). This CDR3 has 16 amino acids. V dropped 3 bases and J dropped 5 bases, with 19 bases sitting between them. CDR1 and CDR2 from the germline V gene are WSHSY and SAAADI. The CDR3 loop is CASSDALRARGETQYF. CDR3 DNA: TGCGCCAGCAGTGATGCTTTAAGGGCCCGGGGGGAGACCCAGTACTTC.

V gene TRBV2 combines with J gene TRBJ2-2, with TRBD1 as a possible D gene (5 bases). V lost 6 bases and J 1 base, leaving 6 bases between the germline ends. Germline CDR1 is SNHLY and CDR2 is FYNNEI. The CDR3 spans 13 residues. CDR3 nucleotide sequence: TGTGCCAGCAGCAGGGTGAACACCGGGGAGCTGTTTTTT. Residues: CASSRVNTGELFF.

This sequence joins TRBV28 and TRBJ1-5, with 10 bases matching TRBD1. Trimming cost V 5 bases and J 5 bases; bases outside gene matches: 3. The CDR3 spans 14 residues. Germline V CDR1 and CDR2: MDHEN, SYDVKM. DNA of the CDR3: TGTGCCAGCAGTCCGGGACAGGGGCATCAGCCCCAGCATTTT. This translates into CASSPGQGHQPQHF.

This clone has more than one count but fewer than ten. This rearrangement joins TRBV25-1 to TRBJ2-6; D ambiguous. CDR3 size: 14 residues. Germline-derived CDR1 and CDR2 are MGHDK and SYGVNS. The ends were cut back, 5 bases at V and 0 bases at J, with 5 bases in the middle. DNA for the CDR3: TGTGCCAGCAGTCACAGCTCTGGGGCCAACGTCCTGACTTTC. Translated, it gives CASSHSSGANVLTF.

This chain uses TRBV30 with TRBJ1-6; maybe TRBD1 (5 bases). Germline V lookup: CDR1 GTSNPN, CDR2 SVGIG (reference sequence). V was trimmed by 3 bases and J by 9 bases, leaving 12 bases between them. The CDR3 is 13 residues long. The DNA of the CDR3 is TGTGCCTGGAGACCCCCGGGGGGTTCACCCCTCCACTTT. Amino acids: CAWRPPGGSPLHF.